The entry below describes one T cell receptor (beta chain). This sample was taken from a study of blood T cell repertoires in COVID-19. Sequencing used immunoSEQ multiplex PCR; TCRdb keeps in-frame clones, though not all of them. The sample has about 270,000 clones, roughly nine tenths seen once. The receptor comes from a woman between 18 and 29 years old who had recovered from COVID-19. The sequencing sample was made of PBMCs or T cells enriched from blood (not recorded which).

The CDR3 protein is CASLRQNYGYTF. The CDR3 nucleotides are TGTGCCAGCCTTAGACAGAACTATGGCTACACCTTC. The chain joins TRBV6-5 to TRBJ1-2; possible D gene TRBD1, 5 bases. Germline lookup yields CDR1 MNHEY and CDR2 SVGAGI. With 8 bases removed from V and 2 bases from J, the gap between germline ends came to 9 bases. This CDR3 is built from 12 residues.